This is a list of T cell receptor beta chains from one sample in a study of OX40 agonist ivuxolimab in advanced cancers. The repertoire was sequenced with immunoSEQ multiplex PCR; TCRdb's copy has only in-frame clones and lacks some. The sample includes some 23,000 clones, around 81% of them seen just once. This specimen was CD4+ or CD8+ T cells sorted from blood, taken in a trial of the OX40 agonist ivuxolimab. These receptors were collected from an adult with an advanced solid tumor such as melanoma, head and neck, liver or kidney cancer. The CDR3 runs from the conserved cysteine through the conserved F or W. A D gene is named only where the DNA matches it firmly. Size values are once, few and many counts, or a class for expanded clones, and some rows have none.

D	size	V	J	CDR3	DNA
NA	NA	TRBV5-5	TRBJ2-7	CASSLLSYEQYF	TGTGCCAGCAGCTTGCTGTCGTACGAGCAGTACTTC
NA	NA	TRBV5-1	TRBJ2-5	CASSPGPLQETQYF	TGCGCCAGCAGCCCGGGACCACTCCAAGAGACCCAGTACTTC
TRBD1	few	TRBV9	TRBJ2-1	CASSVGASRGIYNEQFF	TGTGCCAGCAGCGTAGGGGCTAGCAGGGGGATCTACAATGAGCAGTTCTTC
NA	NA	TRBV6-6	TRBJ1-2	CASSYIGDPNYGYTF	TGTGCCAGCAGTTACATAGGGGATCCTAACTATGGCTACACCTTC
TRBD1	NA	TRBV27	TRBJ2-7	CASRDRAYSYEQYF	TGTGCCAGCAGAGACAGGGCGTACTCCTACGAGCAGTACTTC
TRBD2	once	TRBV7-9	TRBJ2-1	CASSRLAGSSYNEQFF	TGTGCCAGCAGCCGTCTAGCGGGGAGCTCCTACAATGAGCAGTTCTTC
NA	NA	TRBV6-1	TRBJ1-1	CASSEGVSMNTEAFF	TGTGCCAGCAGTGAAGGGGTCTCTATGAACACTGAAGCTTTCTTT
TRBD2	NA	TRBV2	TRBJ2-2	CASNGLATQNTGELFF	TGTGCCAGCAACGGACTAGCAACACAAAACACCGGGGAGCTGTTTTTT
NA	NA	TRBV27	TRBJ2-7	CASSFGRGDEQYF	TGTGCCAGCAGTTTCGGACGGGGCGACGAGCAGTACTTC
NA	NA	TRBV7-3	TRBJ2-3	CASSPSTGIADTQYF	TGTGCCAGCAGCCCCTCGACAGGCATTGCAGATACGCAGTATTTT
NA	NA	TRBV2	TRBJ1-4	CASRDGCEFTNEKLFF	TGTGCCAGCAGAGACGGGTGCGAGTTTACTAATGAAAAACTGTTTTTT
NA	few	TRBV29-1	TRBJ2-2	CSIQQQGDTGELFF	TGCAGCATCCAACAACAGGGCGACACCGGGGAGCTGTTTTTT
NA	NA	TRBV27	TRBJ1-1	CASSPGRGRWNTEAFF	TGTGCCAGCAGTCCGGGGAGGGGTAGGTGGAACACTGAAGCTTTCTTT
NA	NA	TRBV20-1	TRBJ2-7	CSARSVTEQYF	TGCAGTGCTAGGTCCGTTACCGAGCAGTACTTC
NA	NA	TRBV9	TRBJ2-3	CASSVGGRSTDTQYF	TGTGCCAGCAGCGTAGGGGGCAGGAGCACAGATACGCAGTATTTT
NA	NA	TRBV11-1	TRBJ1-5	CASSLGEGRQPQHF	TGTGCCAGCAGCCTAGGAGAAGGGCGACAGCCCCAGCATTTT
TRBD1	NA	TRBV9	TRBJ2-1	CASSVHGQGGNEQFF	TGTGCCAGCAGCGTACACGGACAGGGTGGCAATGAGCAGTTCTTC
TRBD2	NA	TRBV28	TRBJ2-2	CASRSPGLAANTGELFF	TGTGCCAGCAGGTCTCCGGGACTAGCGGCGAACACCGGGGAGCTGTTTTTT
TRBD1	NA	TRBV4-2	TRBJ1-1	CASKEWGQTTEAFF	TGTGCCAGCAAAGAATGGGGACAGACGACTGAAGCTTTCTTT
NA	few	TRBV2	TRBJ1-2	CASSETGSYTF	TGTGCCAGCAGTGAGACAGGATCCTACACCTTC
NA	NA	TRBV19	TRBJ2-3	CASSILAADTQYF	TGTGCCAGTAGTATTCTAGCAGCGGATACGCAGTATTTT
TRBD1	NA	TRBV7-9	TRBJ2-3	CASSLGDRGMADTQYF	TGTGCCAGCAGCTTGGGGGACAGGGGAATGGCAGATACGCAGTATTTT
NA	NA	TRBV5-6	TRBJ1-2	CASSLTSYGYTF	TGTGCCAGCAGCTTGACATCCTATGGCTACACCTTC
NA	NA	TRBV4-3	TRBJ2-3	CASSQGLRQTDTQYF	TGCGCCAGCAGCCAAGGTCTTCGCCAAACAGATACGCAGTATTTT
NA	NA	TRBV6-5	TRBJ1-1	CASRERGGEAFF	TGTGCCAGCAGGGAGAGGGGAGGTGAAGCTTTCTTT
NA	NA	TRBV27	TRBJ2-6	CASSLTSPGANVLTF	TGTGCCAGCAGCCTAACCTCTCCTGGGGCCAACGTCCTGACTTTC
TRBD2	NA	TRBV15	TRBJ2-5	CATSGWGGLARETQYF	TGTGCCACCAGCGGATGGGGAGGACTAGCGAGGGAGACCCAGTACTTC
NA	few	TRBV27	TRBJ2-7	CASSLSWSGSHEQYF	TGTGCCAGCAGTTTATCGTGGTCGGGGTCCCACGAGCAGTACTTC